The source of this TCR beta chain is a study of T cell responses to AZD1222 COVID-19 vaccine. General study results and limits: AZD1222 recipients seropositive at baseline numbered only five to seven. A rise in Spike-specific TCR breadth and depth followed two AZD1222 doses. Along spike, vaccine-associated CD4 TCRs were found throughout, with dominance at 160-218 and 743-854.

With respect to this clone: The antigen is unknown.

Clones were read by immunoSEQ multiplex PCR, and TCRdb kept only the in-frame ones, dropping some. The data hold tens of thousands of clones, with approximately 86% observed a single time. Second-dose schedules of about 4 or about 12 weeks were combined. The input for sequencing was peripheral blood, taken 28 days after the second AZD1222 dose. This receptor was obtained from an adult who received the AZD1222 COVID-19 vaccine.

CDR3: CASSLRGPSGGGNTIYF. The CDR3 nucleotides are TGCGCCAGCAGCTTGCGGGGTCCTTCCGGAGGTGGAAACACCATATATTTT. This chain connects TRBV5-1 to TRBJ1-3; D uncertain. Trimming removed 1 base from V and 3 bases from J, with 17 bases in between. The CDR3 has 17 amino acids. Germline values: CDR1 SGHRS, CDR2 YFSETQ.